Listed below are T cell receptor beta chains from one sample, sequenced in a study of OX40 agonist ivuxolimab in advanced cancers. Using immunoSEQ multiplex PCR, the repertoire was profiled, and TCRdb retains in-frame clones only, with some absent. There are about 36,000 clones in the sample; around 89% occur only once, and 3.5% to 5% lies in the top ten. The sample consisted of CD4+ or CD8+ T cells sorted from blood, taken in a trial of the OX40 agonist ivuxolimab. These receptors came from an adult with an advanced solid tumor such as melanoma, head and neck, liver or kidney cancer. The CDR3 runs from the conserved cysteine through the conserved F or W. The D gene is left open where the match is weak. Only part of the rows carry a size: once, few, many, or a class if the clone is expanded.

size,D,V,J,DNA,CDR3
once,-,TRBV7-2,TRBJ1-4,TGTGCCAGCAGCTTTATAAATGAAAAACTGTTTTTT,CASSFINEKLFF
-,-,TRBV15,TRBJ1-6,TGTGCCACCAGCAAGGGGAGGAATTCACCCCTCCACTTT,CATSKGRNSPLHF
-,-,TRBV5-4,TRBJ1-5,TGTGCCAGCAGCTTGGGGGGGAGCAATCAGCCCCAGCATTTT,CASSLGGSNQPQHF
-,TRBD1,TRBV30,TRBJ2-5,TGTGCCTGTAGGACAGGGGGAAGCGAGACCCAGTACTTC,CACRTGGSETQYF
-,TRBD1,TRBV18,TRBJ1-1,TGTGCCAGCTCACCGGGGACAGGTGATGAAGCTTTCTTT,CASSPGTGDEAFF
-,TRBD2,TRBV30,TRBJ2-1,TGTGCCTGGAGTGTTACCGGGACTAAGCAGTTCTTC,CAWSVTGTKQFF
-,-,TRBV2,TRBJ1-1,TGTGCCAGCAGTAAGACAGGTCTCACTGAAGCTTTCTTT,CASSKTGLTEAFF
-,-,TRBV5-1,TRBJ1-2,TGCGCCAGCAGCTTGGACGGCCGCGGGTATGGCTACACCTTC,CASSLDGRGYGYTF
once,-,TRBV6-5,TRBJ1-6,TGTGCCAGCAGTTACAGCCAGGATTCACCCCTCCACTTT,CASSYSQDSPLHF
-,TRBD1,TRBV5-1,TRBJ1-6,TGCGCCAGCAGCCTTCGACAGGGGAGCTCCTATAATTCACCCCTCCACTTT,CASSLRQGSSYNSPLHF
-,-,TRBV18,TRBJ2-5,TGTGCCAGCTCACTCATAGTAGGGACCCAAGAGACCCAGTACTTC,CASSLIVGTQETQYF
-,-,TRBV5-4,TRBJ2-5,TGTGCCAGCAGCTTGGCGGCTACCCCGAGGACCCAGTACTTC,CASSLAATPRTQYF
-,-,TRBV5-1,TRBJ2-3,TGCGCCAGCAGACCTCTAGCGACCAGCACAGATACGCAGTATTTT,CASRPLATSTDTQYF
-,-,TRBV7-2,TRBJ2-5,TGTGCCAGCAGCCGGGGCGGGACCGAAAGCCGGACCCAGTACTTC,CASSRGGTESRTQYF
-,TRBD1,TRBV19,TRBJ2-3,TGTGCCAGTAGTACTCGGACAGGATCGGGCACAGATACGCAGTATTTT,CASSTRTGSGTDTQYF
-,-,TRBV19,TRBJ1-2,TGTGCCAGTAGCCCGGGTGCAGAAACTAACTATGGCTACACCTTC,CASSPGAETNYGYTF
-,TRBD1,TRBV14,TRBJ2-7,TGTGCCAGCAGCCGAGGACAGGTCTACGAGCAGTACTTC,CASSRGQVYEQYF
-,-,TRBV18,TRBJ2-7,TGTGCCAGCTCACCCGGGACTTCCTACGAGCAGTACTTC,CASSPGTSYEQYF
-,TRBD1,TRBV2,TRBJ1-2,TGTGCCAGCAGCCCTGAACAGGGGTCTCATGGCTACACCTTC,CASSPEQGSHGYTF
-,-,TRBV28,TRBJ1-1,TGTGCCAGCAGTGTGAACACTGAAGCTTTCTTT,CASSVNTEAFF
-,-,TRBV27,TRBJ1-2,TGTGCCAGCAGCAAGGTCCGGGACAATTATGGCTACACCTTC,CASSKVRDNYGYTF
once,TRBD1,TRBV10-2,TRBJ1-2,TGCGCCAGCAGTGCAGGGGGCGCGGGTGGCTACACCTTC,CASSAGGAGGYTF
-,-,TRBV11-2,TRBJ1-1,TGTGCCAGCAGCTCTTCCCGACAGCGGGAACGAGGTGCGAACACTGAAGCTTTCTTT,CASSSSRQRERGANTEAFF
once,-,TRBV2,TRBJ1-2,TGTGCCAGCATGGGCAGGGAATATGGCTACACCTTC,CASMGREYGYTF
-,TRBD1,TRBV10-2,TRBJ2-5,TGCGCCAGCAGTGAGTTGGACAGGGATAAAGAGACCCAGTACTTC,CASSELDRDKETQYF
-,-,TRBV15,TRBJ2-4,TGTGCCACCAGCAGTCCCCTCGGCAGGGGACCGGCCATTCAGTACTTC,CATSSPLGRGPAIQYF
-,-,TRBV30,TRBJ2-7,TGTGCCTGCGACTCTTTGTCCTACGAGCAGTACTTC,CACDSLSYEQYF
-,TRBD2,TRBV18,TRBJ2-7,TGTGCCAGCTCACCGCCAGGACTAGCGGGAAAGCAGTACTTC,CASSPPGLAGKQYF
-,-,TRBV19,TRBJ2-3,TGTGCCAGTAGTAGGAGAGGAGTCATCGGGGGGCGCACAGATACGCAGTATTTT,CASSRRGVIGGRTDTQYF
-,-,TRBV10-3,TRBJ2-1,TGTGCCATCAGTGAGTCGGGGCAGGTTCCCAATGAGCAGTTCTTC,CAISESGQVPNEQFF
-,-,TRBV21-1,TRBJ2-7,TGTGCCAGCAGCAAAGAGGGACAGGGGTTGTCCTCCTACGAGCAGTACTTC,CASSKEGQGLSSYEQYF
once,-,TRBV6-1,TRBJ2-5,TGTGCCAGCAAGTACGGGGGCCAGTCATGGGCCCAGTACTTC,CASKYGGQSWAQYF
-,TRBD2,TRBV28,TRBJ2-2,TGTGCCAGCTTAGTTGAGAGCGGGGGGGCAAGGGAGCTGTTTTTT,CASLVESGGARELFF
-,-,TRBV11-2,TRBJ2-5,TGTGCCAGCAGCCGGACTTTAAACGCCCAGTACTTC,CASSRTLNAQYF
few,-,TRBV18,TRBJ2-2,TGTGCCAGCTCACCATCGGGGGAGCTGTTTTTT,CASSPSGELFF
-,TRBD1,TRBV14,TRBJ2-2,TGTGCCAGCAGCCAAGAGTGGGACAGGAGAAACACCGGGGAGCTGTTTTTT,CASSQEWDRRNTGELFF
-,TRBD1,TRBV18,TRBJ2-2,TGTGCCAGCTCACCGGGACAGGGTATACACGGGGAGCTGTTTTTT,CASSPGQGIHGELFF
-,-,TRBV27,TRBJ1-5,TGTGCCAGCAGTATGATCAGGGCAAATCAGCCCCAGCATTTT,CASSMIRANQPQHF
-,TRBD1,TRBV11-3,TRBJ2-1,TGTGCCAGCAGCTTGGGAACAGGGGGCGCGGCTGAGCAGTTCTTC,CASSLGTGGAAEQFF